Shown below are 6 T cell receptor beta chains from a single sample sequenced in a study of tumor and adjacent non-tumor tissue in lung cancer. Three rounds of nested PCR, following a modified ARM-PCR protocol, produced the TCRbeta library. TCRdb re-called the multiplex PCR reads with MiXCR, one entry per CDR3 protein. Of more than 45,000 distinct CDR3 sequences listed, around three quarters are singletons. No cell sorting was done before RNA was extracted from the tissue. The normal lung tissue was taken more than 3 cm from the tumor edge. Sequencing used distant non-tumor lung tissue. These TCRs come from a woman aged 55-70 years with non-small cell lung cancer.

The rearrangement uses TRBV5-5 and TRBJ2-1; D is possibly TRBD1 (6 bases). Trimming removed 3 bases from V and 10 bases from J, with 20 bases in between. The CDR3 has 15 residues. The germline V gene encodes CDR1 SGHKS and CDR2 YYEKEE (reference sequence). In nucleotides, the CDR3 is TGTGCCAGCAGCTACCGGGATACTAGAAGGGGGGAGCAGTTCTTC. Amino acids: CASSYRDTRRGEQFF.

This clonotype occurred many times. This chain's CDR3 is CASSRLGETQYF. Written as DNA, the CDR3 is TGTGCCAGCAGTCGGCTCGGGGAGACCCAGTACTTC. The rearrangement joins TRBV28 to TRBJ2-5; D gene unclear. V was clipped by 5 bases and J by 5 bases, with 9 bases between them. Germline values: CDR1 MDHEN, CDR2 SYDVKM. The CDR3 is 12 amino acids.

This clonotype turned up a few times. It may be a read error: a sequence one base away is much more abundant. The V call is TRBV5-5, the J call TRBJ1-5; TRBD1 is a possible D gene (5 bases). The germline CDR1 and CDR2 sequences are SGHKS and YYEKEE (reference sequence). There are 17 residues in the CDR3. V dropped 0 bases and J dropped 4 bases, with 17 bases sitting between them. As DNA, the CDR3 is TGTGCCAGCAGCTTGGGATCAGGGCAGAGGGTAAATCAGCCCCAGCATTTT. It specifies CASSLGSGQRVNQPQHF.

A remark on this clonotype: One end of the junction varies from germline; a read error may be responsible. The rearrangement uses TRBV29-1 and TRBJ1-1, with D uncertain. The CDR3 covers 13 residues. Germline-derived CDR1 and CDR2 are SQVTM and ANQGSEA. The CDR3 sequence: CSVQKQTVSEAFF. In nucleotides, the CDR3 is TGCAGCGTTCAAAAACAAACAGTGTCTGAGGCTTTCTTT.

About this clonotype: The conserved final phenylalanine or tryptophan is absent from the CDR3, which likely points to a read error. The chain combines TRBV6-1 with TRBJ2-6; D is uncertain. This CDR3 region has 12 residues. The V gene's germline CDR1 is MNHNS and CDR2 SASEGT. V lost 8 bases and J 4 bases, leaving 6 bases between the germline ends. The CDR3 loop reads CASRVGANVLTH. The CDR3 region has the DNA TGTGCCAGCCGGGTCGGGGCCAACGTCCTGACTCAC.

This clonotype was counted a single time. A clone one base away is much larger, so this may be a read error. CDR3: CASNLDSYNEQFF. Here the CDR3 DNA reads TGTGCCAGCAATTTAGACTCTTACAATGAGCAGTTCTTC. The rearrangement uses TRBV28 and TRBJ2-1, with D unresolved. The CDR3 is made up of 13 amino acids. CDR1 is MDHEN and CDR2 is SYDVKM in the germline V gene.